These 25 T cell receptor beta chains share one sample of origin, sequenced in a study of cytomegalovirus exposure and HLA in healthy donors. PCR primers comprised 60 Vbeta and 13 Jbeta primers. TCRdb's copy holds only in-frame clones and misses some; the assay was immunoSEQ multiplex PCR. The repertoire consists of about 210,000 clones, with around four fifths occurring once and the leading ten covering about a tenth. The material sequenced was PBMCs. The receptors were sampled from a woman aged 50 to 60 in good health and CMV-seropositive.

The V gene is TRBV10-2, the J gene TRBJ1-1; D remains ambiguous. The V gene's germline CDR1 is WSHSY and CDR2 SAAADI. Trimming removed 5 bases from V and 1 base from J, with 11 bases in between. The CDR3 has 14 residues. CDR3 amino acids: CASSPDEGNTEAFF. As DNA, the CDR3 is TGCGCCAGCAGTCCGGACGAGGGGAACACTGAAGCTTTCTTT.

This clone came up many times. This rearrangement joins TRBV7-2 to TRBJ1-1; D is perhaps TRBD1 (5 bases). Trimming removed 3 bases from V and 4 bases from J, with 12 bases in between. The CDR3 loop spans 14 amino acids. CDR1 SGHTA and CDR2 FQGNSA come from the germline V gene. CDR3 loop: CASSFSRQSTEAFF. Here the CDR3 DNA reads TGTGCCAGCAGCTTCTCACGACAGTCCACTGAAGCTTTCTTT. The entire variable domain, with the rest obtained from reference TRBV7-2 and TRBJ1-1, is as follows: GAGVSQSPSNKVTEKGKDVELRCDPISGHTALYWYRQSLGQGLEFLIYFQGNSAPDKSGLPSDRFSAERTGGSVSTLTIQRTQQEDSAVYLCASSFSRQSTEAFFGQGTRLTVV.

The J gene is TRBJ1-1, the V gene TRBV30; 8 bases agree with TRBD1. Germline loops: CDR1 GTSNPN, CDR2 SVGIG (reference sequence). There are 11 residues in the CDR3. V lost 5 bases, J lost 7 bases, and 3 bases stayed unmatched. CDR3 DNA: TGTGCCTGGGGACAGGGTGGTGAAGCTTTCTTT. Its protein product is CAWGQGGEAFF.

This clone was observed a single time. V usage is TRBV11-2 and J usage is TRBJ2-2, with D perhaps TRBD1 (6 bases). The DNA matches TRBJ1-3 better at its end, which makes the J call doubtful. Germline-derived CDR1 and CDR2 are SGHAT and FQNNGV. The CDR3 has 16 amino acids. The CDR3 DNA reads as TGTGCCAGCAGCACACAAAGGGGGAGCTCTGGAAACACCATATATTTT. Its translation is CASSTQRGSSGNTIYF.

CDR3: CASSTPGGNEQFF. For the CDR3, the DNA is TGTGCCAGCAGCACCCCAGGGGGTAATGAGCAGTTCTTC. The chain uses TRBV7-9 and TRBJ2-1, with 7 bases fitting TRBD1. V shed 5 bases, J shed 7 bases, and the junction held 5 bases outside the gene matches. This CDR3 region has 13 residues. Looked up from germline, CDR1 is SEHNR and CDR2 is FQNEAQ (reference sequence).

The chain couples TRBV7-3 to TRBJ2-2, with a tentative D call TRBD2 (5 bases). CDR1 and CDR2 from the germline V gene are SGHTA and FQGTGA. This CDR3 is 14 amino acids long. Trimming took 5 bases from V and 1 from J, leaving 8 bases between them. CDR3 in amino acids: CASSPGENTGELFF. Written as DNA, the CDR3 is TGTGCCAGCAGCCCCGGGGAGAACACCGGGGAGCTGTTTTTT. The whole variable domain, filled in from reference TRBV7-3 and TRBJ2-2, reads GAGVSQTPSNKVTEKGKYVELRCDPISGHTALYWYRQSLGQGPEFLIYFQGTGAADDSGLPNDRFFAVRPEGSVSTLKIQRTERGDSAVYLCASSPGENTGELFFGEGSRLTVL.

This clone was counted a single time. The chain employs TRBV7-2 and TRBJ1-3; possibly TRBD1 for D (6 bases). CDR3 size: 15 residues. Trimming removed 0 bases at V and 1 base at J, with 7 bases between. Germline CDR1 is SGHTA and CDR2 is FQGNSA. The CDR3 loop reads CASSLAGTSGNTIYF. Here the CDR3 DNA reads TGTGCCAGCAGCTTAGCTGGGACATCTGGAAACACCATATATTTT.

The V gene is TRBV28, the J gene TRBJ2-7; 7 bases are a match to TRBD1. Germline values: CDR1 MDHEN, CDR2 SYDVKM. The trim removed 4 bases at V and 0 bases at J, leaving 3 bases unmatched. CDR3 length: 14 residues. CDR3 bases: TGTGCCAGCAGTTACCGGGACAGCTCCTACGAGCAGTACTTC. It yields the protein CASSYRDSSYEQYF.

J is TRBJ1-5 and V is TRBV29-1; TRBD1 might be the D (5 bases). The length of the CDR3 is 15 residues. From germline, CDR1 is SQVTM and CDR2 ANQGSEA. V lost 8 bases and J lost 5, with 22 bases in between. The CDR3 DNA is TGCAGCCTCAAGGACATCATTAGACTTGATCAGCCCCAGCATTTT. Translation gives CSLKDIIRLDQPQHF.

The V and J genes are TRBV11-2 and TRBJ2-3, with D unclear. CDR1 is SGHAT, CDR2 FQNNGV, per germline. The CDR3 has 15 amino acids. The V gene lost 4 bases and the J gene lost 6 bases, with 17 bases spanning the gap. DNA for the CDR3: TGTGCCAGCAGCTCGAGCCCTCTAGGTCCCGATACGCAGTATTTT. Translated: CASSSSPLGPDTQYF.

In its sample, this clone was seen once. The CDR3 loop is CASSLPEGATNEKLFF. The DNA for the CDR3 is TGTGCCAGCAGCTTACCGGAGGGTGCAACTAATGAAAAACTGTTTTTT. The gene calls are TRBV7-9 and TRBJ1-4; D call uncertain. Trimming removed 2 bases at V and 0 bases at J, with 10 bases between. The germline gives CDR1 SEHNR, CDR2 FQNEAQ (reference sequence). This CDR3 is 16 amino acids long.

The rearrangement joins TRBV10-2 to TRBJ2-5; TRBD1 is a possible D gene (5 bases). TRBJ2-7 matches the DNA end more closely, so the J call is doubtful. The CDR3 contains 15 residues. The germline V gene has CDR1 WSHSY and CDR2 SAAADI. Written as DNA, the CDR3 is TGCGCCAGCCCCGTCGACAGCAACCATCCCTACGAGCAGTACTTC. Its protein is CASPVDSNHPYEQYF.

The gene calls are TRBV4-2 and TRBJ2-2, with D possibly TRBD1 on 5 matching bases. This CDR3 comprises 17 residues. The V end was cut by 0 bases, the J end by 5 bases, with 16 bases between. Germline loops: CDR1 LGHNA, CDR2 YNFKEQ. CDR3 DNA sequence: TGTGCCAGCAGCCAAGATCAACTAAGGGGTCGAACCGGGGAGCTGTTTTTT. This codes for CASSQDQLRGRTGELFF.

The gene calls are TRBV7-9 and TRBJ2-1, with D possibly being TRBD2 (6 bases). V lost 9 bases, J lost 8 bases, and 17 bases lay in between. CDR3 length: 13 residues. Germline values: CDR1 SEHNR, CDR2 FQNEAQ (reference sequence). Here the CDR3 reads CASRKEGNDEQFF. The CDR3 coding sequence is TGTGCCAGTAGGAAGGAGGGGAACGATGAGCAGTTCTTC.

This rearrangement joins TRBV15 to TRBJ2-5; D uncertain. Germline V gene lookup returns CDR1 LNHNV and CDR2 YYDKDF (reference sequence). CDR3 length: 15 residues. V was cut by 0 bases and J by 4 bases, with 12 bases left in between. In DNA form, the CDR3 reads TGTGCCACCAGCAGAGATTTTTCCGGGTTAGAGACCCAGTACTTC. It translates to CATSRDFSGLETQYF.

This clone was recorded a few times. The genes are TRBV5-6 and TRBJ1-4; D is undetermined. The V and J ends lost 2 bases and 8 bases respectively, with 13 bases between them. CDR3 length equals 14 residues. Per germline, CDR1 SGHDT and CDR2 YYEEEE. DNA for the CDR3: TGTGCCAGCAGCTTCTGGCAAGTGGGCGAAAAACTGTTTTTT. This encodes CASSFWQVGEKLFF. The whole variable domain, remainder taken from reference TRBV5-6 and TRBJ1-4, is DAGVTQSPTHLIKTRGQQVTLRCSPKSGHDTVSWYQQALGQGPQFIFQYYEEEERQRGNFPDRFSGHQFPNYSSELNVNALLLGDSALYLCASSFWQVGEKLFFGSGTQLSVL.

This chain connects TRBV5-1 to TRBJ1-1; 7 bases agree with TRBD1. V was pared by 4 bases and J by 10 bases, with 7 bases of the junction left unmatched. The germline V gene has CDR1 SGHRS and CDR2 YFSETQ. The CDR3 consists of 12 residues. Here the CDR3 DNA reads TGCGCCAGCAGCCACAGCCAGGGGGGAGCTTTCTTT. Translating gives CASSHSQGGAFF.

The rearrangement uses TRBV25-1 and TRBJ1-2; 7 nucleotides agree with TRBD1. CDR1 MGHDK and CDR2 SYGVNS come from the germline V gene. The length of the CDR3 is 16 residues. V trimming: 2 bases; J trimming: 4 bases; junction bases outside the gene matches: 10. The CDR3 sequence: CASSEKQGGLSYGYTF. Written as DNA, the CDR3 is TGTGCCAGCAGTGAAAAGCAGGGGGGTCTGTCCTATGGCTACACCTTC.

The rearrangement joins TRBV21-1 to TRBJ2-2; the table names TRBD1, a call not compared with the DNA. TRBV21-1 is shown as a pseudogene. The CDR3 runs to 14 residues. The CDR3 DNA sequence: TGTGCCAGAGGACAGGAACTTTACACCGGGGAGCTGTTTTTT. Translation: CARGQELYTGELFF.

This sequence joins TRBV9 and TRBJ2-5; D is uncertain. The CDR3 runs to 15 residues. The V gene lost 4 bases and the J gene lost 2 bases, with 15 bases spanning the gap. CDR1 and CDR2 from the germline V gene are SGDLS and YYNGEE. The CDR3 spells CASSTTLEPQETQYF. The CDR3 DNA is TGTGCCAGCAGCACAACCCTAGAACCGCAAGAGACCCAGTACTTC.

The chain is built from TRBV19 and TRBJ1-5; D is ambiguous. Germline V gene lookup returns CDR1 LNHDA and CDR2 SQIVND (reference sequence). CDR3 size: 16 residues. Deletions cut 1 base from V and 7 bases from J, with 17 bases between. The CDR3 sequence: CASSIGERGSRQPQHF. CDR3 in DNA: TGTGCCAGTAGTATAGGGGAACGGGGTTCCCGGCAGCCCCAGCATTTT.

V is TRBV5-3 and J is TRBJ1-2; TRBD1 might be the D (5 bases). TRBV5-3 is an ORF for which the function is uncertain. V dropped 4 bases and J dropped 2 bases, with 24 bases sitting between them. The CDR3 length is 18 residues. The chain's CDR3 is CARSAERQGVLINYGYTF. The CDR3 DNA reads as TGTGCCAGAAGCGCCGAAAGGCAGGGCGTTCTCATCAACTATGGCTACACCTTC.

J is TRBJ1-5 and V is TRBV30; 9 bases map to TRBD1. The CDR3 extends over 14 amino acids. Germline loops: CDR1 GTSNPN, CDR2 SVGIG (reference sequence). The V and J ends lost 3 bases and 2 bases, in that order; junction bases with no gene match: 2. CDR3 region: CAWRNRGRNQPQHF. In DNA form, the CDR3 reads TGTGCCTGGAGGAACAGGGGGCGCAATCAGCCCCAGCATTTT.

V and J are TRBV6-5 and TRBJ2-7; TRBD1 matches at 11 bases. The CDR3 consists of 14 residues. CDR1 is MNHEY and CDR2 is SVGAGI in the germline V gene. With V trimmed by 5 bases and J by 3 bases, 3 bases remained unmatched. Here the CDR3 DNA reads TGTGCCAGCAGTCGGACAGGGGGCCTCTACGAGCAGTACTTC. Its translation is CASSRTGGLYEQYF.

The chain links TRBV25-1 to TRBJ2-1; D perhaps matches TRBD2 (5 bases). Germline V gene data show CDR1 as MGHDK and CDR2 as SYGVNS. Between the trimmed V and J ends, which lost 6 bases and 3 bases, there was a span of 9 bases. The CDR3 length is 13 residues. In nucleotides, the CDR3 is TGTGCCAGCAGAGGACTCGACTACAATGAGCAGTTCTTC. Its translation: CASRGLDYNEQFF.